This T cell receptor (beta chain) came from a study of sequential checkpoint blockade in melanoma (dated by TCRdb to about 2019). With respect to the entire study: Patients were assigned by 1:1 randomization to either first-line nivolumab followed by ipilimumab (arm A) or ipilimumab followed by nivolumab (arm B). Maintenance nivolumab was given following each of the two trial sequences. DNA from about 90 pretreatment melanoma tumor samples underwent TCRbeta immunosequencing. For fewer than 25 patients, matched tumor biopsies were taken both before treatment and at week 13, after single-agent nivolumab (arm A) or ipilimumab (arm B). About 81% of the matched pre- and post-treatment tumor biopsy pairs came from the same lesion. Broader findings and caveats from the paper: Among patients in arm A, the nivolumab-first arm, pretreatment tumor TIL clonality was associated with response (P = .04). Tumor T-cell fraction and clonality were found to correlate with PD-L1 staining and CD8+ T-cell counts but not with mutational load. Achieving clinical benefit was about 30 times more likely for patients whose tumor T-cell fraction and clonality increased by week 13. Small sample sizes and reduced statistical power limited the within-arm analyses of tumor T-cell fraction. Larger, independent patient cohorts are needed to validate the response-prediction model that combines TCR metrics and mutation burden.

Of note for this clone: Its antigen target is currently unknown. No per-base quality is available; no much larger clone lies one base away.

Per the publication, the treatment or condition label means: randomized to nivolumab then ipilimumab (arm A) or the reverse (arm B). No trial patient had received prior DNA-damaging chemotherapy. Samples came from patients with melanoma in CheckMate 064, a randomized, open-label phase II trial of sequential checkpoint blockade. Genomic DNA from formalin-fixed paraffin-embedded (FFPE) tissue samples served as the input for tumor TCR sequencing. The CDR3 sequence holds 16 residues, the cysteine and phenylalanine included. The kept DNA is CDR3 alone, 48 bases in frame from the first base. Clipping removes 2 bases from V and 7 bases from J, with 10 as the unmatched junction base count. The immunoSEQ Assay was used to immunosequence TCRbeta CDR3 regions from genomic DNA. Before high-throughput sequencing, the genomic DNA was amplified using bias-controlled multiplex PCR. As for the authors' bioinformatics: To quantify the absolute abundance of each unique TCRbeta CDR3 region, the sequences were collapsed and filtered. Clonality, defined as 1 minus Pielou's evenness, was calculated using productive rearrangements only. To compute tumor T-cell fraction, TCRbeta template counts were normalized to usable DNA, with usable DNA estimated from several housekeeping genes. A previously published method was used to identify clones whose frequencies were significantly greater in on-treatment samples than in baseline samples. Entries here come from immuneACCESS through TCRdb and include only in-frame sequences with V and J called. Some clones fail to appear in such tables; in the studies checked, an unresolved V gene covers under half of the shortfall, and the cause of the remainder is unknown. V, J and clone size are taken as reported in that table, and D and trimming were inferred from the DNA itself. Present in this sample are around 9,500 clones, 23% of which were seen just once. The top ten clones comprise 14% of the sample.

The V gene is TRBV6-7 and the J gene is TRBJ2-2, and 7 junction bases match TRBD2. TRBV6-7 is an ORF for which the function is uncertain. The sample consisted of tumor tissue (inferred from file names), taken from a patient given nivolumab and ipilimumab in sequence. The clonotype originates from a human donor with melanoma. CDR3 protein: CASSYPSLERGGELFF. The bases read TGTGCCAGCAGTTACCCCTCCTTGGAGCGGGGCGGGGAGCTGTTTTTT.